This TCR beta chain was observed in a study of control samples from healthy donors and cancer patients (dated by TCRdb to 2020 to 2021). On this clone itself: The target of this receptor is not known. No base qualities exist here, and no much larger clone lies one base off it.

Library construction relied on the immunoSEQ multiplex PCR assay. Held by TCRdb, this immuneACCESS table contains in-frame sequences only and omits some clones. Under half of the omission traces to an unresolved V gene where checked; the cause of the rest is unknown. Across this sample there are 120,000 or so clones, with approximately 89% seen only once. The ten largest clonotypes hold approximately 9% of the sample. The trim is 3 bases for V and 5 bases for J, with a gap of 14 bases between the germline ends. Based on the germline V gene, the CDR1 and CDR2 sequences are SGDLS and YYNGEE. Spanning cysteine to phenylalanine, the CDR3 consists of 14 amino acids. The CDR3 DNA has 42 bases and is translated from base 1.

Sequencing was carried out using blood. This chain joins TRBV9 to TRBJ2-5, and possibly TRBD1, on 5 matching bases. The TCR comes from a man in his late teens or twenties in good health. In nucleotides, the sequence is TGTGCCAGCAGCGATGGGGCCTATTCGGAGACCCAGTACTTC. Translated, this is CASSDGAYSETQYF.